The next 10 T cell receptor beta chains were all read from a single sample in a study of kidney transplant recipient with SARS-CoV-2 infection. TCRdb fed the reads into MiXCR, producing one record per CDR3 protein. The sample contains under 250,000 distinct CDR3 sequences, around 28% of which appear only once. The sample was a blood sample, taken at baseline and on roughly day 110 from a kidney transplant recipient. Receptor source: a young adult male patient who had COVID-19 and was a kidney transplant recipient. Some T cells may have come from the graft donor.

This clonotype was counted at least ten times. This chain joins TRBV6-5 and TRBJ1-1, with 7 bases identical to TRBD1. The germline V gene encodes CDR1 MNHEY and CDR2 SVGAGI. The CDR3 sequence is 13 residues long. V lost 7 bases, J lost 4 bases, and 6 bases stayed unmatched. CDR3 sequence reads: CASTRQGRTEAFF. The CDR3 region has the DNA TGTGCCAGCACCAGACAGGGTCGCACTGAAGCTTTCTTT.

This clonotype was recorded many times. The chain recombines TRBV19 with TRBJ1-2; D remains unclear. V lost 5 bases and J lost 4, with 23 bases in between. The CDR3 is 17 amino acids. Germline assignment: CDR1 LNHDA and CDR2 SQIVND (reference sequence). The DNA of the CDR3 is TGTGCCAGTAGTCGGAGAGCGACAAATCGAAAGACCTATGGCTACACCTTC. Encoded protein: CASSRRATNRKTYGYTF.

For this clonotype: This may arise from a read error, as a much more abundant clone is one base away. The genes are TRBV6-2 or TRBV6-3 and TRBJ2-6; tentative D call: TRBD1 (6 bases). V dropped 2 bases and J dropped 0 bases, with 20 bases sitting between them. Germline loops: CDR1 MNHEY, CDR2 SVGEGT. The CDR3 extends over 20 amino acids. The CDR3 DNA is TGTGCCAGCAGTTACGGCGGCGAGGTCAGGGGCAGCTCTGGGGCCAACGTCCTGACTTTC. This sequence encodes CASSYGGEVRGSSGANVLTF.

Comments on this clonotype: A much larger clone differs from this one at a single base, so this may be a read error. The J gene is TRBJ1-1, the V gene TRBV2; tentatively, D is TRBD1 (5 bases). The V gene's germline CDR1 is SNHLY and CDR2 FYNNEI. The CDR3 length is 14 residues. Trimming took off 6 bases at V and 0 bases at J, with 11 bases between the two ends. CDR3 sequence (DNA): TGTGCCAGCAGCGAACAGGCTATGAACACTGAAGCTTTCTTT. Amino acids: CASSEQAMNTEAFF.

This clonotype showed up many times. The rearrangement uses TRBV6-5 and TRBJ1-2; D not resolved. This CDR3 region has 17 residues. In germline, CDR1 is MNHEY, CDR2 SVGAGI. The V end was cut by 1 base, the J end by 4 bases, with 19 bases between. The CDR3 here is CASSYLQECRKTYGYTF. Here the CDR3 DNA reads TGTGCCAGCAGTTACTTGCAGGAATGTAGAAAGACCTATGGCTACACCTTC.

This clonotype was counted only a few times. The chain combines TRBV9 with TRBJ2-3; 10 bases are a match to TRBD1. CDR3 length equals 15 residues. Germline lookup yields CDR1 SGDLS and CDR2 YYNGEE. Trimming removed 6 bases from V and 2 bases from J; junction bases left unmatched: 6. CDR3 amino acids: CASNRDRGTTDTQYF. The DNA of the CDR3 is TGTGCCAGCAACAGGGACAGGGGCACCACAGATACGCAGTATTTT.

This clonotype came up many times. V usage is TRBV6-5 and J usage is TRBJ2-5, with D hard to call. Germline CDR1 and CDR2: MNHEY and SVGAGI. Trimming removed 2 bases at V and 2 bases at J, with 15 bases between. This CDR3 comprises 16 residues. This CDR3 is CASSYGVSRKQETQYF. CDR3 coding DNA: TGTGCCAGCAGTTACGGGGTGAGCCGGAAACAAGAGACCCAGTACTTC.

In the case of this clonotype: A read error may explain this, as a much larger clone is one base away. This chain uses TRBV20-1 with TRBJ1-5; TRBD1 might be the D (6 bases). The CDR3 contains 16 residues. Germline CDR1 is DFQATT and CDR2 is SNEGSKA (reference sequence). The CDR3 DNA reads as TGCAGTGCTAGAGATATCGGGGACACAAGCAATCAGCCCCCGCATTTT. It translates to CSARDIGDTSNQPPHF.

This clonotype was observed many times. V gene TRBV11-2 combines with J gene TRBJ1-2; a possible D gene is TRBD1 (5 bases). Germline lookup yields CDR1 SGHAT and CDR2 FQNNGV. V was shortened by 1 base and J by 8 bases, with 14 bases between the two germline ends. This CDR3 spans 14 amino acids. The CDR3 DNA follows: TGTGCCAGCAGCTTAGTAGGGCAGGGTGGGGGCTACACCTTC. Its translation is CASSLVGQGGGYTF.

This clonotype was seen ten or more times. CDR3 loop: CASSEADHRGDEQYF. The CDR3 DNA is TGTGCCAGCAGTGAAGCTGATCACAGGGGAGACGAGCAGTACTTC. The genes are TRBV6-1 and TRBJ2-7, with 7 positions matching TRBD1. CDR3 length: 15 residues. The germline V gene encodes CDR1 MNHNS and CDR2 SASEGT. V lost 0 bases, J lost 5 bases, and 7 bases stayed unmatched.